This T cell receptor (beta chain) is drawn from a study of blood T cell repertoires in COVID-19. The overall study: Acute-phase and convalescent COVID-19 samples originated in the United States, Italy and Spain.

Adults between roughly 18 and 90 years of age took part from under 30 US areas. Method: immunoSEQ multiplex PCR; TCRdb's copy keeps in-frame clones and lacks some. The sample includes under 150,000 clones, 84% of them seen just once. CDR3 length: 15 residues. Germline V CDR1 and CDR2: SGDLS, YYNGEE. V lost 0 bases and J 4 bases, leaving 13 bases between the germline ends. The sequence was collected from a woman aged 50 to 65 who had been exposed to COVID-19. Sequenced: PBMCs or T cells enriched from blood (not recorded which). V is TRBV9 and J is TRBJ1-2; D is possibly TRBD1 (6 bases). The CDR3 here is CASSVASGTPYGYTF. Here the CDR3 DNA reads TGTGCCAGCAGCGTAGCTTCCGGGACACCCTATGGCTACACCTTC. Full variable domain (rest looked up from reference TRBV9 and TRBJ1-2): DSGVTQTPKHLITATGQRVTLRCSPRSGDLSVYWYQQSLDQGLQFLIQYYNGEERAKGNILERFSAQQFPDLHSELNLSSLELGDSALYFCASSVASGTPYGYTFGSGTRLTVV.